These T cell receptor beta chains were read from a single sample in a study of T cells in Graves' hyperthyroidism and ophthalmopathy. TCRdb fed the multiplex PCR reads into MiXCR, producing one record per CDR3 protein. Found here are about 560,000 distinct CDR3 sequences, 12% to 15% of them singletons; the top ten hold roughly 13%. The sequenced sample was blood. The receptors were sampled from a woman aged 40 to 55 with Graves' hyperthyroidism. Each CDR3 is given with its conserved first and last residue. The order of the fields is J gene, V gene, D gene, clone size, CDR3 protein, CDR3 DNA. D genes are given only for firm matches. Some rows have no size entry. The others give once, few or many, or a class for an expanded clone.

TRBJ2-3	TRBV7-3	TRBD2	once	CASSFRTSATWTDTQYF	TGTGCCAGCAGCTTCCGGACTAGCGCTACTTGGACAGATACGCAGTATTTT
TRBJ2-3	TRBV20-1	NA	many	CSARQNVGTDTQYF	TGCAGTGCTAGACAAAACGTGGGAACAGATACGCAGTATTTT
TRBJ2-7	TRBV29-1	NA	NA	CSVQGNGGEQYF	TGCAGCGTTCAGGGGAACGGCGGCGAGCAGTACTTC
TRBJ1-1	TRBV3-1	NA	many	CASSDGGKTWNTEAFF	TGTGCCAGCAGCGACGGGGGTAAGACCTGGAACACTGAAGCTTTCTTT
TRBJ2-1	TRBV5-1	TRBD2	few	CASTAPGLAGALALDEQFF	TGCGCCAGCACCGCGCCGGGACTAGCGGGAGCCCTCGCCTTAGATGAGCAGTTCTTC
TRBJ2-7	TRBV11-2	NA	few	CASSLQAPYEQYF	TGTGCCAGCAGTTTACAGGCCCCCTACGAGCAGTACTTC
TRBJ2-7	TRBV12-3/TRBV12-4	NA	NA	CASSNQGHEQYF	TGTGCCAGCAGTAATCAGGGTCACGAGCAGTACTTC
TRBJ2-1	TRBV9	TRBD2	few	CASSLSTGTSGDNEQFF	TGTGCCAGCTCCCTTTCGACCGGGACTAGCGGGGACAATGAGCAGTTCTTC
TRBJ1-4	TRBV28	TRBD1	many	CASSTTGQGQNEKLFF	TGTGCCAGCAGTACAACGGGACAGGGACAAAACGAAAAACTGTTTTTT
TRBJ1-2	TRBV28	NA	many	CASSSPGLPITGYGYTF	TGTGCCAGCAGTTCTCCTGGCCTCCCAATAACAGGGTATGGCTACACCTTC
TRBJ2-1	TRBV6-1	TRBD2	many	CASISPAGVAGGPENEQFF	TGTGCCAGCATTTCCCCTGCCGGGGTAGCGGGAGGGCCTGAGAATGAGCAGTTCTTC
TRBJ1-2	TRBV28	NA	few	CASSPSTGTNYGYTF	TGTGCCAGCAGTCCGTCGACAGGAACTAACTATGGCTACACCTTC
TRBJ2-7	TRBV9	NA	NA	CASSPRDAPYEQYF	TGTGCCAGCAGCCCCCGGGACGCTCCCTACGAGCAGTACTTC
TRBJ1-2	TRBV20-1	NA	many	CSAREGTFGGYTF	TGCAGTGCTAGAGAGGGGACGTTTGGGGGCTACACCTTC
TRBJ2-2	TRBV5-1	TRBD2	few	CASSILAGDTGELFF	TGCGCCAGCAGCATTCTAGCGGGAGATACCGGGGAGCTGTTTTTT
TRBJ2-5	TRBV2	NA	few	CASSEETYQETQYF	TGTGCCAGCAGTGAGGAGACGTACCAAGAGACCCAGTACTTC
TRBJ2-1	TRBV5-1	NA	few	CASSLAGQNNEQFF	TGCGCCAGCAGCTTGGCCGGACAGAACAATGAGCAGTTCTTC
TRBJ2-5	TRBV7-8	TRBD1	few	CASSRMTGESETQYF	TGTGCCAGCAGCCGAATGACAGGGGAATCAGAGACCCAGTACTTC
TRBJ2-1	TRBV7-2	TRBD2	NA	CASSLKRRLAGGNNEQFF	TGTGCCAGCAGCTTAAAACGTCGTCTAGCGGGTGGTAACAATGAGCAGTTCTTC
TRBJ2-7	TRBV24-1	NA	few	CATRGSYEQYF	TGTGCCACAAGGGGATCCTACGAGCAGTACTTC
TRBJ1-3	TRBV7-9	NA	many	CASSLDTLGNTIYF	TGTGCCAGCAGCTTAGACACGCTGGGAAACACCATATATTTT
TRBJ1-2	TRBV6-5	NA	few	CASSYAGREVDGYTF	TGTGCCAGCAGTTACGCGGGACGCGAGGTAGATGGCTACACCTTC
TRBJ1-2	TRBV11-3	NA	few	CASSSPGQGSYGYTF	TGTGCCAGCAGCTCCCCAGGCCAGGGAAGCTATGGCTACACCTTC
TRBJ1-4	TRBV20-1	NA	many	CSTEDPWGSTNEKLFF	TGCAGTACAGAGGACCCGTGGGGATCAACTAATGAAAAACTGTTTTTT
TRBJ2-7	TRBV20-1	NA	many	CSATREIREQYF	TGCAGTGCTACACGGGAGATCCGCGAGCAGTACTTC
TRBJ2-3	TRBV13	TRBD2	few	CASSPQLARSSTDTQYF	TGTGCCAGCAGCCCCCAACTAGCGAGATCTAGCACAGATACGCAGTATTTT
TRBJ2-2	TRBV30	NA	few	CAWSVMTPNTGELFF	TGTGCCTGGAGTGTAATGACCCCGAACACCGGGGAGCTGTTTTTT
TRBJ1-5	TRBV3-1	NA	NA	CASSLISTGQPQHF	TGTGCCAGCAGCTTGATCAGTACGGGACAGCCCCAGCATTTT
TRBJ1-3	TRBV12-3/TRBV12-4	NA	many	CASSFSRGDTIYF	TGTGCCAGCAGTTTTTCACGGGGCGACACCATATATTTT
TRBJ1-5	TRBV6-1	TRBD1	NA	CASSDPGQGLRSNQPQHF	TGTGCCAGCAGTGACCCCGGACAGGGCCTACGAAGCAATCAGCCCCAGCATTTT
TRBJ2-7	TRBV27	NA	many	CASSFRIVDTYEQYF	TGTGCCAGCAGTTTCCGCATCGTCGATACCTACGAGCAGTACTTC
TRBJ2-1	TRBV28	TRBD2	many	CASSPESGRVYNEQFF	TGTGCCAGCAGTCCCGAGAGCGGGAGGGTATACAATGAGCAGTTCTTC
TRBJ1-1	TRBV15	NA	few	CATSRSGINPEAFF	TGTGCCACCAGCAGATCGGGTATTAACCCTGAAGCTTTCTTT
TRBJ2-7	TRBV7-2	TRBD2	NA	CASSLDKIGTNIPGYYEQYF	TGTGCCAGCAGCTTAGACAAGATCGGGACTAACATACCTGGATACTACGAGCAGTACTTC
TRBJ1-1	TRBV10-3	TRBD1	few	CASWDRETTEAFF	TGTGCCAGTTGGGACAGGGAGACCACTGAAGCTTTCTTT
TRBJ2-7	TRBV10-3	NA	few	CASGALRGTSYEQYF	TGTGCCTCCGGGGCCTTAAGGGGTACCTCCTACGAGCAGTACTTC
TRBJ2-6	TRBV19	NA	NA	CASTIVGGAGANVLTF	TGTGCCAGTACCATTGTCGGGGGCGCTGGGGCCAACGTCCTGACTTTC